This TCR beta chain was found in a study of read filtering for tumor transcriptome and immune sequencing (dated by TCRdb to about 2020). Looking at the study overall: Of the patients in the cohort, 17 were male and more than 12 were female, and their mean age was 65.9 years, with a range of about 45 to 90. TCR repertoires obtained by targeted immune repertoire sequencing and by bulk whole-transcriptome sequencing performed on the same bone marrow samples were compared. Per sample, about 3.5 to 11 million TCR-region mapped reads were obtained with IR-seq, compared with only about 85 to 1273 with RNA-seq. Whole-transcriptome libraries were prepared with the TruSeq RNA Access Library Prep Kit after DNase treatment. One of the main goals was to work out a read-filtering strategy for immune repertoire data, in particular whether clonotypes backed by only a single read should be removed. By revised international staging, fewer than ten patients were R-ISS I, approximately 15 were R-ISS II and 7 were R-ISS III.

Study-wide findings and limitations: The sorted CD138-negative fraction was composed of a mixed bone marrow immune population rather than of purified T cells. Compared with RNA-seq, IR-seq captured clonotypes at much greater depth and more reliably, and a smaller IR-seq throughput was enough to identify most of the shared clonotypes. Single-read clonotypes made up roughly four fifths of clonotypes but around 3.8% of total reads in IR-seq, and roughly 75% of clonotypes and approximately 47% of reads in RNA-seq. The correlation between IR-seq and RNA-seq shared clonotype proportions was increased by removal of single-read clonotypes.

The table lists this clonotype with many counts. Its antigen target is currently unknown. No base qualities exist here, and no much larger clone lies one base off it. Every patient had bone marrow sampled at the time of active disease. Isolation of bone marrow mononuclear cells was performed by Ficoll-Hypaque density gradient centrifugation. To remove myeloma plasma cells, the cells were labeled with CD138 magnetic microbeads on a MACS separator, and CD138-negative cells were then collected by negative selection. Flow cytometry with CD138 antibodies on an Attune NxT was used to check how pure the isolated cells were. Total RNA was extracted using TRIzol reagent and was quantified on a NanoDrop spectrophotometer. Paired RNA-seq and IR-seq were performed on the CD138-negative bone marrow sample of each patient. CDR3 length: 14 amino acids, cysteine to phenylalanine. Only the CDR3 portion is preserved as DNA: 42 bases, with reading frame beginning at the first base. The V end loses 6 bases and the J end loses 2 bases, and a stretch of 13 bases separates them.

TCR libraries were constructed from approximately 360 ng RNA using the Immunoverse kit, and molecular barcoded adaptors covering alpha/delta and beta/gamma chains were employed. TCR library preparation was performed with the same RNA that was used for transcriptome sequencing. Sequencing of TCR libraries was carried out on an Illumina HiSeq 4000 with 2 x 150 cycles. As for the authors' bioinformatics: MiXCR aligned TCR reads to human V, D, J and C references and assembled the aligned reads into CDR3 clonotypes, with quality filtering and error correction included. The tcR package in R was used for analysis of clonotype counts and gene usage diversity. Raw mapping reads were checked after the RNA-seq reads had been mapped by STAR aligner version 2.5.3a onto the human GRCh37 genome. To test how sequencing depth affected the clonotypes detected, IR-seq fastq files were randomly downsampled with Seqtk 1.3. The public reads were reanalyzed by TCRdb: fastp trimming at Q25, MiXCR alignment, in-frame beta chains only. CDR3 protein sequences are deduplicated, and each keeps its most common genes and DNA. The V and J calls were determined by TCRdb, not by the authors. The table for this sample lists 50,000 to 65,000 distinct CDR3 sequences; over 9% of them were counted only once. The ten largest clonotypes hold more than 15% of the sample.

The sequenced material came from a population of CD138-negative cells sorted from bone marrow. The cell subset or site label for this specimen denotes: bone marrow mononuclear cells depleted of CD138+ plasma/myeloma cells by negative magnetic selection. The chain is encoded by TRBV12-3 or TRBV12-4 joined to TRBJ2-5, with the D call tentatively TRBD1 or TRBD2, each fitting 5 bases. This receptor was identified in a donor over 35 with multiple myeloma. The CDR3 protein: CASRTGRTQETQYF. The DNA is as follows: TGTGCCAGCAGGACGGGACGGACACAAGAGACCCAGTACTTC.